Below, 31 T cell receptor beta chains from the same sample are listed, as sequenced in a study of OX40 agonist ivuxolimab in advanced cancers. The table came from immunoSEQ multiplex PCR; TCRdb's copy has only in-frame clones and leaves some out. Of fewer than 200,000 clones listed, roughly 94% are singletons. The material sequenced was CD4+ or CD8+ T cells sorted from blood, taken in a trial of the OX40 agonist ivuxolimab. The receptors were sampled from an adult with an advanced solid tumor such as melanoma, head and neck, liver or kidney cancer.

V usage is TRBV18 and J usage is TRBJ2-1; 9 bases agree with TRBD2. The CDR3 has 15 residues. Germline V gives CDR1 KGHSH, CDR2 LQKENI. The J segment lost 9 bases and the V segment lost 6 bases, leaving 12 bases of the junction unmatched. The CDR3 spells CASSRSGSTMGEQFF. The CDR3 DNA follows: TGTGCCAGCTCCCGTAGCGGGAGTACGATGGGTGAGCAGTTCTTC.

The rearrangement joins TRBV5-1 to TRBJ2-3, with 10 bases matching TRBD1. With V trimmed by 2 bases and J by 2 bases, 5 bases remained unmatched. Germline V gene data show CDR1 as SGHRS and CDR2 as YFSETQ. This CDR3 comprises 16 residues. CDR3 sequence (DNA): TGCGCCAGCAGCTTCCCGGGACAGGGGTTCACAGATACGCAGTATTTT. Protein product: CASSFPGQGFTDTQYF. The whole variable domain, remainder taken from reference TRBV5-1 and TRBJ2-3, is KAGVTQTPRYLIKTRGQQVTLSCSPISGHRSVSWYQQTPGQGLQFLFEYFSETQRNKGNFPGRFSGRQFSNSRSEMNVSTLELGDSALYLCASSFPGQGFTDTQYFGPGTRLTVL.

The rearrangement uses TRBV19 and TRBJ1-5; 8 nucleotides align to TRBD1. The CDR3 contains 15 residues. The germline V gene has CDR1 LNHDA and CDR2 SQIVND (reference sequence). The junction had 7 bases not matched to a gene; V was cut back by 9 bases and J by 0 bases. The CDR3: CASLRTGNSNQPQHF. Written as DNA, the CDR3 is TGTGCCAGCCTAAGGACAGGGAATAGCAATCAGCCCCAGCATTTT. The full variable domain, completed using reference TRBV19 and TRBJ1-5, is DGGITQSPKYLFRKEGQNVTLSCEQNLNHDAMYWYRQDPGQGLRLIYYSQIVNDFQKGDIAEGYSVSREKKESFPLTVTSAQKNPTAFYLCASLRTGNSNQPQHFGDGTRLSIL.

This clone was seen just once. The V call is TRBV27, the J call TRBJ1-2, with TRBD1 matching over 9 bases. Germline CDR1 and CDR2: MNHEY and SMNVEV (reference sequence). The length of the CDR3 is 15 residues. V lost 5 bases and J lost 0; bases outside the gene matches: 4. The CDR3 reads CASSLRQGANYGYTF. For the CDR3, the DNA is TGTGCCAGCAGTCTCAGACAGGGGGCTAACTATGGCTACACCTTC.

The rearrangement links TRBV6-4 to TRBJ1-2; D gene ambiguous. The ends were cut back, 6 bases at V and 4 bases at J, with 12 bases in the middle. Germline CDR1 MRHNA, CDR2 SNTAGT. CDR3 length: 13 residues. Here the CDR3 reads CASRRVEGYGYTF. CDR3 in DNA: TGTGCCAGCAGACGGGTCGAGGGCTATGGCTACACCTTC.

The chain joins TRBV10-1 to TRBJ1-6; D perhaps matches TRBD1 (6 bases). Deletions cut 6 bases from V and 4 bases from J, with 7 bases between. Germline values: CDR1 WNHNN, CDR2 SYGVQD (reference sequence). The CDR3 covers 13 residues. CDR3 sequence reads: CASRDSYNSPLHF. The DNA of the CDR3 is TGCGCCAGCAGGGACAGTTATAATTCACCCCTCCACTTT.

This clone was seen just once. The chain employs TRBV5-4 and TRBJ2-3, with 9 bases fitting TRBD1. This CDR3 is 15 amino acids long. Looked up from germline, CDR1 is SGHNT and CDR2 is YYREEE (reference sequence). Germline trimming cut 4 bases from V and 6 bases from J; bases unmatched to any gene: 9. CDR3 loop: CASSAGQGVADTQYF. CDR3 bases: TGTGCCAGCAGCGCGGGACAGGGAGTGGCGGATACGCAGTATTTT.

Turning to this clone: Germline and junction disagree at one end, which may indicate a read error. The V and J genes are TRBV7-7 and TRBJ2-7; TRBD1 agrees at 8 bases. Germline CDR1 SSHAT, CDR2 FNYEAQ (reference sequence). This CDR3 has 13 amino acids. CDR3 in DNA: TGTGCTAGCAGCCAGGACAGGGCAGGAGAGCAGTACTTC. Amino acids: CASSQDRAGEQYF.

The chain recombines TRBV6-5 with TRBJ2-2; 8 bases agree with TRBD1. The germline gives CDR1 MNHEY, CDR2 SVGAGI. The junction had 4 bases not matched to a gene; V was cut back by 5 bases and J by 5 bases. The CDR3 has 14 residues. The CDR3 protein is CASSKTGGTGELFF. The CDR3 nucleotides read TGTGCCAGCAGTAAAACAGGGGGGACCGGGGAGCTGTTTTTT.

The CDR3 DNA reads as TGCGCCAGCTTACAGGGGCCATCGAACACTGAAGCTTTCTTT. Translated: CASLQGPSNTEAFF. V is TRBV5-1 and J is TRBJ1-1; 7 bases are a match to TRBD1. Germline V CDR1 and CDR2: SGHRS, YFSETQ. This CDR3 has 14 residues. V was pared by 7 bases and J by 1 base, with 7 bases of the junction left unmatched.

This sequence joins TRBV7-2 and TRBJ2-7; D is uncertain. This CDR3 comprises 17 residues. Germline CDR1 is SGHTA and CDR2 is FQGNSA. The germline V and J ends were trimmed by 2 bases and 1 base, with 18 bases remaining between them. CDR3 sequence: CASSLSRLGPSSYEQYF. The CDR3 coding sequence is TGTGCCAGCAGCTTATCACGACTGGGCCCTTCGTCCTACGAGCAGTACTTC.

The chain carries TRBV7-6 and TRBJ2-3; weak D call: TRBD2 (6 bases). The V gene's germline CDR1 is SGHVS and CDR2 FNYEAQ. V was shortened by 1 base and J by 5 bases, with 13 bases between the two germline ends. The CDR3 is made up of 15 amino acids. CDR3 coding DNA: TGTGCCAGCAGCTTAGTAAACCTGGAGGGAGATACGCAGTATTTT. It encodes CASSLVNLEGDTQYF.

The chain couples TRBV4-3 to TRBJ2-3; 8 positions agree with TRBD2. Germline-derived CDR1 and CDR2 are LGHNA and YSLEER. V trimming: 4 bases; J trimming: 4 bases; junction bases outside the gene matches: 7. This CDR3 has 15 residues. The DNA of the CDR3 is TGCGCCAGCAGCCCCTTTCGGGGGGGCCCAGATACGCAGTATTTT. Translating gives CASSPFRGGPDTQYF.

In this sample, this clone turned up a few times. The chain carries TRBV10-1 and TRBJ2-7; TRBD1 matches at 12 bases. From germline, CDR1 is WNHNN and CDR2 SYGVQD (reference sequence). This CDR3 spans 13 amino acids. J gave up 5 bases and V 9 bases, and 5 bases lay outside the gene matches. CDR3 DNA sequence: TGCGCCAGGGTTGGGACAGGGGGCCACGAGCAGTACTTC. This encodes CARVGTGGHEQYF.

This clone occurred a few times. The rearrangement joins TRBV4-1 to TRBJ1-5; no clear D. The CDR3 covers 14 residues. Germline CDR1 reads MGHRA; CDR2 reads YSYEKL. With 4 bases removed from V and 5 bases from J, the gap between germline ends came to 12 bases. CDR3 amino acids: CASSRAMQDQPQHF. CDR3 bases: TGCGCCAGCAGCCGGGCCATGCAAGATCAGCCCCAGCATTTT.

There are a few counts of this clone. The gene calls are TRBV5-1 and TRBJ2-3; D possibly corresponds to TRBD1 (6 bases). The CDR3 runs 14 residues. V was trimmed by 4 bases and J by 2 bases, leaving 11 bases between them. CDR1 SGHRS and CDR2 YFSETQ come from the germline V gene. DNA for the CDR3: TGCGCCAGCAGCGTCCGGACAGACACAGATACGCAGTATTTT. Encoded protein: CASSVRTDTDTQYF.

V is TRBV7-8 and J is TRBJ1-2; the D is unclear. Germline loops: CDR1 SGHVS, CDR2 FQNEAQ. Trimming cost V 2 bases and J 7 bases, with 20 bases left between them. The CDR3 has 16 residues. In DNA, the CDR3 is TGTGCCAGCAGCTTAACACGGACGGCGAGCGCTGGTGGCTACACCTTC. It yields the protein CASSLTRTASAGGYTF.

The chain employs TRBV5-8 and TRBJ1-5; D not certain. Trimming removed 4 bases at V and 5 bases at J, with 10 bases between. This CDR3 has 13 residues. Germline lookup yields CDR1 SGHTS and CDR2 YDEGEE. The CDR3 loop is CASSPGSDQPQHF. The DNA of the CDR3 is TGTGCCAGCAGCCCGGGGTCCGATCAGCCCCAGCATTTT.

J is TRBJ2-5 and V is TRBV9, with D maybe TRBD2 (5 bases). The end of the DNA fits TRBJ2-7 better, so the J call may be wrong. CDR3 length equals 14 residues. Germline loops: CDR1 SGDLS, CDR2 YYNGEE. CDR3 protein: CASSVGLARDEQYF. The CDR3 DNA sequence: TGTGCCAGCAGCGTCGGGTTAGCGCGAGACGAGCAGTACTTC.

The rearrangement uses TRBV28 and TRBJ2-3; D is perhaps TRBD2 (5 bases). V shed 3 bases and J shed 2 bases, with 15 bases lying between them. Germline V gene lookup returns CDR1 MDHEN and CDR2 SYDVKM. The CDR3 totals 16 residues. As DNA, the CDR3 is TGTGCCAGCAGTTTTCCTCTTGGAGGAAACACAGATACGCAGTATTTT. It encodes CASSFPLGGNTDTQYF. Drawing the rest from reference TRBV28 and TRBJ2-3, the complete variable domain is DVKVTQSSRYLVKRTGEKVFLECVQDMDHENMFWYRQDPGLGLRLIYFSYDVKMKEKGDIPEGYSVSREKKERFSLILESASTNQTSMYLCASSFPLGGNTDTQYFGPGTRLTVL.

The rearrangement joins TRBV7-5 to TRBJ1-2; TRBD1, the table's D call, lacks a check against the DNA. TRBV7-5 is noted as a pseudogene. The CDR3 contains 14 residues. The CDR3 sequence is CARSLDRGNYGYTF. The CDR3 nucleotides read TGTGCCAGAAGCTTGGACAGGGGAAACTATGGCTACACCTTC.

The rearrangement uses TRBV19 and TRBJ1-3; perhaps TRBD1 as D (5 bases). This CDR3 comprises 16 residues. The V gene's germline CDR1 is LNHDA and CDR2 SQIVND (reference sequence). The V end lost 4 bases, the J end lost 3 bases, and 16 bases lay between the germline ends. CDR3 loop: CASSNLGTGIGNTIYF. The CDR3 DNA follows: TGTGCCAGTAGTAACCTTGGGACGGGGATTGGAAACACCATATATTTT. The variable domain in full, completed from reference TRBV19 and TRBJ1-3, reads DGGITQSPKYLFRKEGQNVTLSCEQNLNHDAMYWYRQDPGQGLRLIYYSQIVNDFQKGDIAEGYSVSREKKESFPLTVTSAQKNPTAFYLCASSNLGTGIGNTIYFGEGSWLTVV.

J is TRBJ1-1 and V is TRBV5-1; D gene uncertain. Germline V gene sequence: CDR1 SGHRS, CDR2 YFSETQ. The CDR3 runs 15 residues. Trimming stripped 0 bases from V and 7 bases from J, with 16 bases between. The CDR3 nucleotides read TGCGCCAGCAGCTTGGTTGTCGGATCGGCGAGTGAAGCTTTCTTT. It encodes CASSLVVGSASEAFF.

The V gene is TRBV28, the J gene TRBJ2-5; 7 bases line up with TRBD1. Unmatched junction bases numbered 11, after V lost 5 bases and J lost 5 bases. Germline CDR1 is MDHEN and CDR2 is SYDVKM. This CDR3 is built from 15 residues. As DNA, the CDR3 is TGTGCCAGCAGTACCAAACAGGGGTTCGGGGAGACCCAGTACTTC. This codes for CASSTKQGFGETQYF.

The chain uses TRBV28 and TRBJ1-2, with 11 bases matching TRBD1. The CDR3 has 14 amino acids. Looked up from germline, CDR1 is MDHEN and CDR2 is SYDVKM. V trimming: 5 bases; J trimming: 5 bases; junction bases outside the gene matches: 4. CDR3 DNA: TGTGCCAGCAGTCCAGGACAGGGGGCTTATGGCTACACCTTC. Protein product: CASSPGQGAYGYTF.

The V gene is TRBV11-1, the J gene TRBJ2-2, with D uncertain. Germline values: CDR1 SGHAT, CDR2 FQDESV (reference sequence). Trimming cost V 4 bases and J 0 bases, with 15 bases left between them. The CDR3 runs 17 residues. CDR3: CASSSLGLTANTGELFF. The CDR3 DNA reads as TGTGCCAGCAGCTCATTAGGGCTAACCGCGAACACCGGGGAGCTGTTTTTT. The entire variable domain, with the rest obtained from reference TRBV11-1 and TRBJ2-2, is as follows: EAEVAQSPRYKITEKSQAVAFWCDPISGHATLYWYRQILGQGPELLVQFQDESVVDDSQLPKDRFSAERLKGVDSTLKIQPAELGDSAMYLCASSSLGLTANTGELFFGEGSRLTVL.

This chain uses TRBV6-5 with TRBJ1-2; D call uncertain. The CDR3 is made up of 14 amino acids. The V end lost 0 bases, the J end lost 8 bases, and 13 bases lay between the germline ends. The germline V gene encodes CDR1 MNHEY and CDR2 SVGAGI. The CDR3 loop is CASSYSGISYGYTF. The CDR3 bases are TGTGCCAGCAGTTACTCCGGCATTTCCTACGGCTACACCTTC.

The chain carries TRBV23-1 and TRBJ1-5, with TRBD1 matching 8 bases. Being an ORF, TRBV23-1 has a function that is uncertain. This CDR3 is built from 20 residues. The ends lost 0 bases at V and 1 base at J; junction bases unmatched: 14. For the CDR3, the DNA is TGCGCCAGCAGTCAATCCCCGACAGGGGTCCCATGGGGGAGCAATCAGCCCCAGCATTTT. This encodes CASSQSPTGVPWGSNQPQHF.

The chain joins TRBV2 to TRBJ2-5; 10 positions agree with TRBD2. Germline CDR1 and CDR2: SNHLY and FYNNEI. The CDR3 is 15 residues long. Trimming at V came to 5 bases and at J to 5 bases, leaving 8 bases not matched to a gene. In nucleotides, the CDR3 is TGTGCCAGCAGTTACTATAGCGGGGGGAGGGAGACCCAGTACTTC. Protein sequence: CASSYYSGGRETQYF.

V and J are TRBV27 and TRBJ1-1; TRBD1 is a possible D gene (6 bases). There are 17 residues in the CDR3. Trimming took 0 bases from V and 1 from J, leaving 15 bases between them. Germline lookup yields CDR1 MNHEY and CDR2 SMNVEV (reference sequence). The CDR3 bases are TGTGCCAGCAGTTTATCCTGGGGGCGCTTCCAGAACACTGAAGCTTTCTTT. It codes for CASSLSWGRFQNTEAFF.

This chain links TRBV18 with TRBJ1-1, with D tentatively TRBD1 (5 bases). Trimming stripped 2 bases from V and 4 bases from J, with 14 bases between. CDR1 and CDR2 from the germline V gene are KGHSH and LQKENI. CDR3 length equals 15 residues. DNA of the CDR3: TGTGCCAGCTCACCAGGAGGGCAGGGTGGCACTGAAGCTTTCTTT. Protein sequence: CASSPGGQGGTEAFF.